This TCR beta chain was retrieved from a study of vaccination effects on CD4 cells after COVID-19. The study, taken as a whole, reports: After vaccination, at late timepoints, clones induced by infection and by vaccine contracted markedly.

J lost 4 bases, V lost 6 bases, and 9 bases had no gene match. The CDR3 runs to 15 residues. CDR1 is SEHNR and CDR2 is FQNEAQ in the germline V gene (reference sequence). Using viral peptide pools, the ViraFEST assay grew out antigen-specific CD4+ T cells prior to sequencing. Culturing for roughly 10 days preceded CD4+ T cell isolation. Either the mRNA-1273 or the BNT162b2 vaccine was given to participants as two doses. Cultures of 2 million or so PBMC per well contained 8 to 10 IU/ml IL-2 plus 10 ug/ml peptides. Cells had half their medium changed to IL-2 medium on days 3 and 7. This table comes from immunoSEQ multiplex PCR, and its TCRdb copy is limited to in-frame clones, with some not included. The table shows tens of thousands of clones, with more than 70% occurring only once. As regards this clone: Its specificity is unknown.

This receptor was identified in a human donor who received a COVID-19 vaccine. This chain uses TRBV7-9 with TRBJ1-2; TRBD1 aligns across 9 bases. Material: CD4+ T cells from PBMCs cultured with HCoV-229E spike peptides, obtained after COVID-19 vaccination. CDR3 protein: CASSRDRAQVYGYTF. The CDR3 DNA sequence: TGTGCCAGCAGTAGGGACAGGGCCCAAGTCTATGGCTACACCTTC.